This T cell receptor beta chain comes out of a study of T cell responses to AZD1222 COVID-19 vaccine. Study-level findings and limits: When two AZD1222 doses had been given, Spike-specific TCR breadth and depth rose. At baseline, seropositivity was found in only a handful of AZD1222 recipients.

Using immunoSEQ multiplex PCR, the repertoire was profiled, and TCRdb retains in-frame clones only, with some absent. Of tens of thousands of clones listed, approximately 85% were seen once; the top ten hold under 11%. A note on this clone: Its antigen is still unknown.

The CDR3 spans 13 residues. The V end lost 1 base, the J end lost 10 bases, and 11 bases lay between the germline ends. Germline V gene lookup returns CDR1 MGHRA and CDR2 YSYEKL. The clonotype comes from an adult who received the AZD1222 COVID-19 vaccine. The source was peripheral blood, collected 28 days after the second AZD1222 dose. V usage is TRBV4-1 and J usage is TRBJ2-1, with D uncertain. The CDR3 loop reads CASSQVESAEQFF. CDR3 sequence (DNA): TGCGCCAGCAGCCAAGTCGAAAGTGCAGAGCAGTTCTTC.